The rows below give T cell receptor beta chains drawn from one sample of a study of cytomegalovirus exposure and HLA in healthy donors. Generated by immunoSEQ multiplex PCR, the TCRdb table keeps only in-frame clones and is missing some. The data show 210,000 or so clones, 85% seen once. Sequenced: PBMCs. The receptors were gathered from a girl aged 2 to 10 in good health and CMV-seronegative. The CDR3 runs from the conserved cysteine through the conserved F or W. D genes are given only for firm matches. The size field is filled for only some rows; it gives once, few, many or a size class.

clone size: NA
J gene: TRBJ2-1
V gene: TRBV29-1
D gene: TRBD2
CDR3 protein: CSVDSRLLSGSNSEQFF
CDR3 DNA: TGCAGCGTTGATTCCCGTTTACTAAGCGGGAGCAACAGTGAGCAGTTCTTC

clone size: NA
J gene: TRBJ2-7
V gene: TRBV7-9
D gene: NA
CDR3 protein: CASSFGQFGDLYYEQYF
CDR3 DNA: TGTGCCAGCAGCTTCGGACAGTTTGGCGATTTATACTACGAGCAGTACTTC

clone size: NA
J gene: TRBJ2-7
V gene: TRBV4-1
D gene: NA
CDR3 protein: CASSLLLGSGVSYEQYF
CDR3 DNA: TGCGCCAGCAGCCTCCTATTGGGGAGCGGAGTCTCCTACGAGCAGTACTTC

clone size: NA
J gene: TRBJ2-7
V gene: TRBV5-4
D gene: NA
CDR3 protein: CASSLYSYSYEQYF
CDR3 DNA: TGTGCCAGCAGCTTGTACAGTTACTCCTACGAGCAGTACTTC

clone size: NA
J gene: TRBJ1-1
V gene: TRBV30
D gene: NA
CDR3 protein: CAWSERTNEAFF
CDR3 DNA: TGTGCCTGGAGTGAGAGGACTAATGAAGCTTTCTTT

clone size: NA
J gene: TRBJ2-2
V gene: TRBV6-1
D gene: TRBD1
CDR3 protein: CASPKSGTGTGELFF
CDR3 DNA: TGTGCCAGCCCCAAATCCGGGACAGGGACCGGGGAGCTGTTTTTT

clone size: NA
J gene: TRBJ1-2
V gene: TRBV11-2
D gene: NA
CDR3 protein: CASSLEPGGQGYTF
CDR3 DNA: TGTGCCAGCAGCTTAGAGCCCGGGGGGCAGGGCTACACCTTC

clone size: NA
J gene: TRBJ2-5
V gene: TRBV20-1
D gene: NA
CDR3 protein: CSARGETQYF
CDR3 DNA: TGCAGTGCTAGGGGCGAGACCCAGTACTTC

clone size: NA
J gene: TRBJ2-1
V gene: TRBV7-9
D gene: TRBD2
CDR3 protein: CASSSPPSGTNNEQFF
CDR3 DNA: TGTGCCAGCAGCTCGCCACCTAGCGGGACTAACAATGAGCAGTTCTTC

clone size: few
J gene: TRBJ2-3
V gene: TRBV27
D gene: NA
CDR3 protein: CASSPEAGGHTQYF
CDR3 DNA: TGTGCCAGCAGTCCGGAGGCAGGGGGGCATACGCAGTATTTT

clone size: NA
J gene: TRBJ1-3
V gene: TRBV25-1
D gene: TRBD1
CDR3 protein: CASSDRDRGPRAGNTIYF
CDR3 DNA: TGTGCCAGCAGTGATCGGGACAGGGGGCCCAGGGCTGGAAACACCATATATTTT

clone size: NA
J gene: TRBJ2-1
V gene: TRBV9
D gene: NA
CDR3 protein: CASSVQGNEQFF
CDR3 DNA: TGTGCCAGCAGCGTTCAGGGCAATGAGCAGTTCTTC

clone size: NA
J gene: TRBJ2-7
V gene: TRBV5-1
D gene: TRBD2
CDR3 protein: CASSLVGRSSYEQYF
CDR3 DNA: TGCGCCAGCAGCTTGGTCGGGAGGAGCTCCTACGAGCAGTACTTC

clone size: NA
J gene: TRBJ2-3
V gene: TRBV15
D gene: NA
CDR3 protein: CATSRDLRYGFTDTQYF
CDR3 DNA: TGTGCCACCAGCAGAGATCTACGATACGGGTTCACAGATACGCAGTATTTT

clone size: NA
J gene: TRBJ2-3
V gene: TRBV5-1
D gene: TRBD1
CDR3 protein: CASSFARDRGIDTQYF
CDR3 DNA: TGCGCCAGCAGCTTCGCGAGGGACAGGGGGATAGATACGCAGTATTTT

clone size: NA
J gene: TRBJ2-5
V gene: TRBV9
D gene: NA
CDR3 protein: CASSVEGRGGVQETQYF
CDR3 DNA: TGTGCCAGCAGCGTAGAAGGAAGGGGGGGTGTCCAAGAGACCCAGTACTTC

clone size: NA
J gene: TRBJ2-1
V gene: TRBV18
D gene: NA
CDR3 protein: CASSRQTGSYNEQFF
CDR3 DNA: TGTGCCAGCTCACGCCAGACTGGAAGCTACAATGAGCAGTTCTTC

clone size: NA
J gene: TRBJ2-1
V gene: TRBV4-1
D gene: NA
CDR3 protein: CASSQDGDEQFF
CDR3 DNA: TGCGCCAGCAGCCAAGATGGAGATGAGCAGTTCTTC